Listed here are 10 T cell receptor beta chains from one sample, sequenced in a study of blood T cell repertoires in COVID-19. Only in-frame clones appear in the TCRdb table, and some are missing; sequencing was by immunoSEQ multiplex PCR. This sample has about 100,000 clones, with roughly 90% found just once. Material: peripheral blood. The receptors shown here come from a man aged 35-49 years with active or convalescent COVID-19.

The chain carries TRBV18 and TRBJ2-7, with 10 bases fitting TRBD2. The CDR3 is made up of 16 amino acids. After removal of 3 bases from V and 1 base from J, the junction contained 6 bases not matched to a gene. Germline V gene sequence: CDR1 KGHSH, CDR2 LQKENI. As DNA, the CDR3 is TGTGCCAGCTCACCGGTCACTAGCGGGAATTCCTACGAGCAGTACTTC. This codes for CASSPVTSGNSYEQYF.

The rearrangement uses TRBV27 and TRBJ2-1, with 7 positions matching TRBD2. Germline loops: CDR1 MNHEY, CDR2 SMNVEV (reference sequence). CDR3 length: 16 residues. The trim removed 7 bases at V and 0 bases at J, leaving 9 bases unmatched. The CDR3 protein is CASISRAGASYNEQFF. The CDR3 DNA is TGTGCCAGCATCTCTAGGGCGGGAGCCTCCTACAATGAGCAGTTCTTC.

CDR3 nucleotides: TGTGCCAGCAGTGGACAGGGGAGGAGTGAGCAGTTCTTC. Encoded protein: CASSGQGRSEQFF. The V gene is TRBV6-4, the J gene TRBJ2-1, with TRBD1 matching over 8 bases. Germline CDR1 reads MRHNA; CDR2 reads SNTAGT. This CDR3 region has 13 residues. The V segment lost 4 bases and the J segment 9 bases; nucleotides outside the gene matches: 5.

The CDR3 protein is CASLRANYGYTF. The CDR3 coding sequence is TGTGCCAGCTTGAGAGCTAACTATGGCTACACCTTC. The chain carries TRBV28 and TRBJ1-2; D unresolved. The CDR3 spans 12 residues. Germline V CDR1 and CDR2: MDHEN, SYDVKM. V lost 8 bases to trimming and J lost 0 bases, with 7 bases between them.

This chain links TRBV7-2 with TRBJ2-7, with no clear D. Germline CDR1 reads SGHTA; CDR2 reads FQGNSA. The germline V and J ends were trimmed by 3 bases and 2 bases, with 11 bases remaining between them. The CDR3 spans 14 residues. This chain's CDR3 is CASSLRAPTYEQYF. CDR3 sequence (DNA): TGTGCCAGCAGCTTGCGAGCCCCGACCTACGAGCAGTACTTC.

This clone has just a few counts. The chain links TRBV28 to TRBJ2-1, with D possibly TRBD2 on 6 matching bases. Germline loops: CDR1 MDHEN, CDR2 SYDVKM. This CDR3 has 13 residues. V gave up 6 bases and J gave up 15 bases, with 21 bases separating them. The CDR3 nucleotides are TGTGCCAGCAGCCCATCCCCGGACTATCGGGGGTTCTTC. It codes for CASSPSPDYRGFF.

The chain has TRBV28 and TRBJ2-1; no clear D. V was trimmed by 5 bases and J by 5 bases, leaving 7 bases between them. The CDR3 consists of 12 residues. Germline CDR1 MDHEN, CDR2 SYDVKM. CDR3 sequence (DNA): TGTGCCAGCAGTCAACTGAACAATGAGCAGTTCTTC. Protein: CASSQLNNEQFF. The entire variable domain, with the rest obtained from reference TRBV28 and TRBJ2-1, is as follows: DVKVTQSSRYLVKRTGEKVFLECVQDMDHENMFWYRQDPGLGLRLIYFSYDVKMKEKGDIPEGYSVSREKKERFSLILESASTNQTSMYLCASSQLNNEQFFGPGTRLTVL.

Here the CDR3 DNA reads TGTGCCAGCAGTCTAGCGGGTTATTACAATGAGCAGTTCTTC. It translates to CASSLAGYYNEQFF. The chain carries TRBV14 and TRBJ2-1, with 8 bases matching TRBD2. CDR3 length equals 14 residues. The trim removed 6 bases at V and 4 bases at J, leaving 5 bases unmatched. In germline, CDR1 is SGHDN, CDR2 FVKESK.

The count of this clone is one. The chain carries TRBV19 and TRBJ1-1, with TRBD1 matching over 8 bases. The germline V gene has CDR1 LNHDA and CDR2 SQIVND (reference sequence). V dropped 10 bases and J dropped 1; count of bases not matched to a gene: 5. The CDR3 has 13 residues. The CDR3 DNA reads as TGTGCCACTTTCACAGGGGGGAACACTGAAGCTTTCTTT. This sequence encodes CATFTGGNTEAFF.

The rearrangement links TRBV18 to TRBJ1-5; 8 bases match TRBD1. J gave up 6 bases and V 3 bases, and 4 bases lay outside the gene matches. There are 14 residues in the CDR3. Germline values: CDR1 KGHSH, CDR2 LQKENI. CDR3 amino acids: CASSPPGGPQPQHF. In DNA, the CDR3 is TGTGCCAGCTCACCCCCAGGGGGCCCTCAGCCCCAGCATTTT.